A single T cell receptor (beta chain) is shown here with its context. Its specificity is not known. This sample was included in a study of OX40 agonist ivuxolimab in advanced cancers. Study summary: About 40% of patients had received prior checkpoint inhibitor therapy.

TCRdb's copy holds only in-frame clones and misses some; the assay was immunoSEQ multiplex PCR. The repertoire holds roughly 64,000 clones, with roughly nine tenths as singletons. Findings and limits, study-wide: Within 6 weeks, CD4+ and CD8+ blood T cells expanded clonally at 0.1 to 3.0 mg/kg.

CDR1 and CDR2 (germline): SGHRS, YFSETQ. The CDR3 is 13 amino acids. Trimming took 4 bases from V and 9 from J; bases not matched to a gene: 6. The sequencing here drew on CD4+ or CD8+ T cells sorted from blood, taken in a trial of the OX40 agonist ivuxolimab. The clonotype was recovered from an adult with an advanced solid tumor such as melanoma, head and neck, liver or kidney cancer. This sequence joins TRBV5-1 and TRBJ2-1; 8 bases align to TRBD1. The CDR3 loop reads CASSEGQGREQFF. In DNA, the CDR3 is TGCGCCAGCAGCGAAGGACAGGGACGTGAGCAGTTCTTC.